The source of this T cell receptor (beta chain) is a study of siplizumab effects on memory and regulatory T cells. The table came from immunoSEQ multiplex PCR; TCRdb's copy has only in-frame clones and leaves some out. The data hold approximately 100,000 clones, with 85% to 95% observed a single time. In germline, CDR1 is MNHEY, CDR2 SMNVEV (reference sequence). The CDR3 is 15 residues long. J gave up 4 bases and V 4 bases, and 8 bases lay outside the gene matches. The TCR was taken from a human donor in good health. Sequencing was done on a sample of non-Treg CD4+ T cells sorted from blood. The gene calls are TRBV27 and TRBJ1-2; 8 bases line up with TRBD1. DNA of the CDR3: TGTGCCAGCAGTTCGGACAGGGTACTGGGCTATGGCTACACCTTC. Translating it yields CASSSDRVLGYGYTF.